This T cell receptor beta chain was sequenced in a study of blood T cell repertoires in COVID-19. Study context: Sites across the United States, Italy and Spain contributed samples from acute and convalescent COVID-19. The cDNA or gDNA used as material had been derived from T cells, B-cell-depleted T cells, or PBMCs.

In the study's own analysis: The authors estimated nucleated cell counts from reference gene primer amplification. TCRdb's copy holds only in-frame clones and misses some; the assay was immunoSEQ multiplex PCR. That table supplies the V and J calls and clone size; D and trimming were determined from the DNA. The sample has roughly 63,000 clones; approximately 92% are singletons. The V and J ends lost 4 bases and 2 bases, in that order; junction bases with no gene match: 8. This CDR3 has 17 amino acids. Germline V CDR1 and CDR2: SGHNT, YYREEE (reference sequence). J is TRBJ2-2 and V is TRBV5-4; 10 bases agree with TRBD2. The sequencing sample was made of peripheral blood. This receptor was obtained from a man aged 45-65 years with active COVID-19. The chain's CDR3 is CASSPRTSGANTGELFF. In DNA, the CDR3 is TGTGCCAGCAGCCCACGAACTAGCGGGGCCAACACCGGGGAGCTGTTTTTT.